The T cell receptor beta chain described here comes from a study of blood T cell repertoires in COVID-19. The CDR3 totals 17 residues. In germline, CDR1 is LGHDT, CDR2 YNNKEL (reference sequence). The ends were cut back, 0 bases at V and 1 base at J, with 13 bases in the middle. In the original processing: For nucleated cells, counts were estimated from reference gene primer amplification. Assay: immunoSEQ multiplex PCR; the TCRdb copy retains only in-frame clones and omits some. Clone size and the V and J calls come from that table; the DNA yielded D and trimming. There are approximately 120,000 clones in the sample; over 80% occur only once, and 1% to 1.4% lies in the top ten.

Sequenced material: peripheral blood. The source of this sequence is a human donor in a cohort sampled during active COVID-19. The V call is TRBV3-1 (or the pseudogene TRBV3-2), the J call TRBJ2-1; D not resolved. CDR3 region: CASSQESVAVSYNEQFF. CDR3 DNA sequence: TGTGCCAGCAGCCAAGAAAGTGTCGCGGTGTCCTACAATGAGCAGTTCTTC.